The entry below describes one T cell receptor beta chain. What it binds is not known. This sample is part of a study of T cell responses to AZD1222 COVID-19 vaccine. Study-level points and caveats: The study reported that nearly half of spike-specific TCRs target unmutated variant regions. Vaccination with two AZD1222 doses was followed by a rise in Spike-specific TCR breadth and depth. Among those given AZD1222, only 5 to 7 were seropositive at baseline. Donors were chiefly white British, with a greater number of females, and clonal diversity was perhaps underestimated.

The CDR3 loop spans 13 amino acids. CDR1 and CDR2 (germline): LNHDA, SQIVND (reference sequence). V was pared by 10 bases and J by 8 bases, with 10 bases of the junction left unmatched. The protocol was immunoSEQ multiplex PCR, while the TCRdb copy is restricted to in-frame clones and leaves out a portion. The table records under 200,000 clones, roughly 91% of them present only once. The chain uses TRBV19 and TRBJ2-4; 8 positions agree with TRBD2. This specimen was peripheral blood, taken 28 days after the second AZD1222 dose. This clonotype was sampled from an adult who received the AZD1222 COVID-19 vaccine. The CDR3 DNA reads TGTGCCACAACCTTGGCGGGGGGAGACATTCAGTACTTC. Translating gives CATTLAGGDIQYF.